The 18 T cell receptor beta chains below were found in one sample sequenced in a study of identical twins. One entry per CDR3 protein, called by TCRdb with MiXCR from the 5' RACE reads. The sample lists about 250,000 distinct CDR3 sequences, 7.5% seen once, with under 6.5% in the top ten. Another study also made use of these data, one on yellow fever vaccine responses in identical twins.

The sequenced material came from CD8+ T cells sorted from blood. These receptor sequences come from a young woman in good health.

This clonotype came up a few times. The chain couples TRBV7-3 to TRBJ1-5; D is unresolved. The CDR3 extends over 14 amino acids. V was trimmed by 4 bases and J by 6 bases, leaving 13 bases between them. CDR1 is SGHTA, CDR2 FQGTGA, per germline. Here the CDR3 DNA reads TGTGCCAGCAGCTCACTCGGGGTGGGTCAGCCCCAGCATTTT. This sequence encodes CASSSLGVGQPQHF.

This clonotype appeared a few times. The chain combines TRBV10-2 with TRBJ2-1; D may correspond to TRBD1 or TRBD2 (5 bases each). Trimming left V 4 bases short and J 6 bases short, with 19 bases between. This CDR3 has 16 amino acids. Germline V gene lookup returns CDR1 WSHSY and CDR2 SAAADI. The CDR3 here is CASSVPGDGPGNEQFF. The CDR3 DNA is TGCGCCAGCAGTGTCCCTGGGGACGGACCGGGCAATGAGCAGTTCTTC.

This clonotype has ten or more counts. CDR3 sequence (DNA): TGTGCCAGCAGCCTCTGGGATTTGGACGAGCAGTACTTC. This codes for CASSLWDLDEQYF. The chain recombines TRBV16 with TRBJ2-7; D ambiguous. V lost 4 bases and J lost 5, with 12 bases in between. Germline lookup yields CDR1 KGHSY and CDR2 FQNENV. CDR3 size: 13 residues. Full variable domain (remainder filled in from reference TRBV16 and TRBJ2-7): GEEVAQTPKHLVRGEGQKAKLYCAPIKGHSYVFWYQQVLKNEFKFLISFQNENVFDETGMPKERFSAKCLPNSPCSLEIQATKLEDSAVYFCASSLWDLDEQYFGPGTRLTVT.

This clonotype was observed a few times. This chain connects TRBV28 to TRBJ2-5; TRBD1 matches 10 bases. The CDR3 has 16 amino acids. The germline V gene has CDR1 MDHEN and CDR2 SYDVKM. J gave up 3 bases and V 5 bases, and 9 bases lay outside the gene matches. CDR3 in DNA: TGTGCCAGCAGTATAGACAGGGGGCAGGAGGAAGAGACCCAGTACTTC. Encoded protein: CASSIDRGQEEETQYF.

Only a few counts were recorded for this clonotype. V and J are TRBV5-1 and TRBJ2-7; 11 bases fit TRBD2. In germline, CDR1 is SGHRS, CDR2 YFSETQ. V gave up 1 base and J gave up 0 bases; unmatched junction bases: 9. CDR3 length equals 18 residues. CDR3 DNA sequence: TGCGCCAGCAGCTTGCGGACTAGCGGGCTAGGGGCCTCCTACGAGCAGTACTTC. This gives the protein CASSLRTSGLGASYEQYF.

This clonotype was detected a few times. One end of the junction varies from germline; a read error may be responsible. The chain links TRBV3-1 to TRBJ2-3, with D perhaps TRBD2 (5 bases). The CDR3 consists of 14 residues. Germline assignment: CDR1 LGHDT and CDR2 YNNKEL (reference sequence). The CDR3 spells CASSQSGPTDTQYF. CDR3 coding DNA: TGCGCCAGCAGCCAAAGCGGTCCCACAGATACGCAGTATTTT.

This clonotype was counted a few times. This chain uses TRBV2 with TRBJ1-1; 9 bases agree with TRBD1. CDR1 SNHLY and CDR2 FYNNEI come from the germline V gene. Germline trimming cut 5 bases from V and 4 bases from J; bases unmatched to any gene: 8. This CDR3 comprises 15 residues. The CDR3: CASSPAIQGATEAFF. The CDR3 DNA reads TGTGCCAGCAGTCCAGCAATACAGGGGGCCACTGAAGCTTTCTTT.

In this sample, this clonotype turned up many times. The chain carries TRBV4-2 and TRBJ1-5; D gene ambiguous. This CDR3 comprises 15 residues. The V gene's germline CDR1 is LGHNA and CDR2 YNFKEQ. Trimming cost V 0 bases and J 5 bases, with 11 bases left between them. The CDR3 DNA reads TGTGCCAGCAGCCAAGATAGACATTATGATCAGCCCCAGCATTTT. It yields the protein CASSQDRHYDQPQHF.

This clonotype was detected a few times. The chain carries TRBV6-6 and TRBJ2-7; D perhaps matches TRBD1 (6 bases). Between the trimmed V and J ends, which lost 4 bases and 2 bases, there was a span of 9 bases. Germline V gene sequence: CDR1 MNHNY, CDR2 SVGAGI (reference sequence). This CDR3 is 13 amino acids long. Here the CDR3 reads CASSLDRTYEQYV. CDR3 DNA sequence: TGTGCCAGCAGTTTGGACAGAACCTACGAGCAGTACGTC.

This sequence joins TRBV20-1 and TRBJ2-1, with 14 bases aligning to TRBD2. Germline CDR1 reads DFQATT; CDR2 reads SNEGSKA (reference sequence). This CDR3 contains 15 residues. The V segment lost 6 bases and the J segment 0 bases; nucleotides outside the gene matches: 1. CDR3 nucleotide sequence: TGCAGTGCCGGGACTAGCGGGAGCTCCTACAATGAGCAGTTCTTC. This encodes CSAGTSGSSYNEQFF.

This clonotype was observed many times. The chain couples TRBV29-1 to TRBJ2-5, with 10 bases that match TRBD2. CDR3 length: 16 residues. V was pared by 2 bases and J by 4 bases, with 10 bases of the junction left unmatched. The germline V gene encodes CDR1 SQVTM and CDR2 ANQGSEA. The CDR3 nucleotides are TGCAGCGTTGAATCCCAGCGGGAGGGCCCTCTAGAGACCCAGTACTTC. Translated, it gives CSVESQREGPLETQYF.

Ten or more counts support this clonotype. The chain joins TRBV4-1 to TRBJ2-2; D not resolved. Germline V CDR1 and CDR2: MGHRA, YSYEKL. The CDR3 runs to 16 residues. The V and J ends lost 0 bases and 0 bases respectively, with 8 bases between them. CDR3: CASSQEGQTNTGELFF. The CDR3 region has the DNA TGCGCCAGCAGCCAAGAAGGGCAGACGAACACCGGGGAGCTGTTTTTT.

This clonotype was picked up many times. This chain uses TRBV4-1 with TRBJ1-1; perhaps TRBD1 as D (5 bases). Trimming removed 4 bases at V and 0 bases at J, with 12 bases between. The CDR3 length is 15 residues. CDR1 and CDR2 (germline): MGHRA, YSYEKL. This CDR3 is CASSRGGDLNTEAFF. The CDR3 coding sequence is TGCGCCAGCAGCCGGGGGGGGGACTTGAACACTGAAGCTTTCTTT.

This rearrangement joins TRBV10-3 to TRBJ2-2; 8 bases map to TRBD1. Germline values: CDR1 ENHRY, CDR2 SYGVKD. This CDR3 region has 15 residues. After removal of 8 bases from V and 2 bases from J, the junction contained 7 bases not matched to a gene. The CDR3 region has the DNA TGTGCCATCGGGGGCGGGACAGGCAACACCGGGGAGCTGTTTTTT. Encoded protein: CAIGGGTGNTGELFF.

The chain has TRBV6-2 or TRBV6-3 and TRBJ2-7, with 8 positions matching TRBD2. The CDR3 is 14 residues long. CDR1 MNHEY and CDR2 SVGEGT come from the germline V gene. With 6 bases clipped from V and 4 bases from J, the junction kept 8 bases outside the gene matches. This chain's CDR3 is CASRPAGVHYEQYF. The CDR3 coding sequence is TGTGCCAGCAGACCAGCGGGAGTTCATTACGAGCAGTACTTC.

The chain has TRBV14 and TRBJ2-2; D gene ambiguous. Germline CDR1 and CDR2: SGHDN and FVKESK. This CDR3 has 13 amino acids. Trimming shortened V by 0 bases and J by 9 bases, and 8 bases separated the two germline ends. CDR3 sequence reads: CASSQDVEWELFF. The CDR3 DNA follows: TGTGCCAGCAGCCAAGACGTAGAGTGGGAGCTGTTTTTT. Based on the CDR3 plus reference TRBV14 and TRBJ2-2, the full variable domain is EAGVTQFPSHSVIEKGQTVTLRCDPISGHDNLYWYRRVMGKEIKFLLHFVKESKQDESGMPNNRFLAERTGGTYSTLKVQPAELEDSGVYFCASSQDVEWELFFGEGSRLTVL.

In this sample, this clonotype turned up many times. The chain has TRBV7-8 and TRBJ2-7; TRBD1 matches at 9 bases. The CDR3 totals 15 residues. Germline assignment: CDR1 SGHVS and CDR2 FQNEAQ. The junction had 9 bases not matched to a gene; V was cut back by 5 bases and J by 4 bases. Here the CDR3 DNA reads TGTGCCAGCAGCCCGAGTGGGGGACAGGGATACGAGCAGTACGTC. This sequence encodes CASSPSGGQGYEQYV.

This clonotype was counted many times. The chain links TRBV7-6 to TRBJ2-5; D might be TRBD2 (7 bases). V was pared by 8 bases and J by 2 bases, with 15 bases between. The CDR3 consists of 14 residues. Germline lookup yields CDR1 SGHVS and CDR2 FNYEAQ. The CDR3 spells CASPQEGGQETQYF. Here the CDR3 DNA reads TGTGCCAGCCCTCAGGAGGGGGGGCAAGAGACCCAGTACTTC.